These 17 T cell receptor beta chains share one sample of origin, sequenced in a study of T cells in Graves' hyperthyroidism and ophthalmopathy. Template material for amplifying TCR beta CDR3 regions consisted of RNA transcripts. First-round RT-PCR with HTBI primers amplified the TCR CDR3 region. TCRdb redid the calling of the multiplex PCR reads with MiXCR, one entry per CDR3 protein. The sample lists 300,000 to 500,000 distinct CDR3 sequences; around 14% were seen once. The sample consisted of blood. These receptors all stem from a woman aged 25 to 39 with Graves' hyperthyroidism.

The rearrangement joins TRBV28 to TRBJ2-7; 8 nucleotides align to TRBD1. Trimming cost V 5 bases and J 0 bases; bases outside gene matches: 6. The germline V gene has CDR1 MDHEN and CDR2 SYDVKM. The CDR3 sequence is 15 residues long. In nucleotides, the CDR3 is TGTGCCAGCAGTAGGGCGGACAGGGACTCCTACGAGCAGTACTTC. It is translated as CASSRADRDSYEQYF.

V is TRBV27 and J is TRBJ2-5; D remains unclear. V was trimmed by 0 bases and J by 5 bases, leaving 7 bases between them. Germline V gene sequence: CDR1 MNHEY, CDR2 SMNVEV (reference sequence). The CDR3 is 13 amino acids. DNA for the CDR3: TGTGCCAGCAGTTTATCTCCCAGGGAGACCCAGTACTTC. Amino acid sequence: CASSLSPRETQYF.

As regards this clonotype: Just one base apart from a much larger clone, this may be a read error. This sequence joins TRBV20-1 and TRBJ2-1; D not certain. The germline CDR1 and CDR2 sequences are DFQATT and SNEGSKA (reference sequence). This CDR3 contains 15 residues. The CDR3 reads CSARDTARSYNEQLF. CDR3 DNA sequence: TGCAGTGCTAGAGATACAGCCCGCTCCTACAATGAGCAGCTCTTC.

This clonotype has a count of ten or more. The chain links TRBV11-2 to TRBJ2-3; D not resolved. V was clipped by 3 bases and J by 4 bases, with 11 bases between them. Germline CDR1 is SGHAT and CDR2 is FQNNGV. This CDR3 contains 14 residues. The chain's CDR3 is CASSLAVGPDTQYF. CDR3 nucleotide sequence: TGTGCCAGCAGCTTGGCGGTGGGCCCAGATACGCAGTATTTT.

There are many counts of this clonotype. The chain carries TRBV6-1 and TRBJ2-2; 13 positions agree with TRBD2. V lost 6 bases, J lost 7 bases, and 11 bases stayed unmatched. This CDR3 is built from 17 residues. CDR1 and CDR2 (germline): MNHNS, SASEGT. The CDR3 nucleotides are TGTGCCAGCAGCCCCCGACTAGCGGGAGGTTTGGGCGGGGAGCTGTTTTTT. It encodes CASSPRLAGGLGGELFF.

This clonotype was detected a few times. The chain recombines TRBV9 with TRBJ1-5, with D unclear. Trimming took 0 bases from V and 5 from J, leaving 6 bases between them. Per germline, CDR1 SGDLS and CDR2 YYNGEE. This CDR3 is built from 13 residues. The CDR3 reads CASSVDGDQPQHF. DNA for the CDR3: TGTGCCAGCAGCGTAGACGGGGATCAGCCCCAGCATTTT. The variable domain in full, with the rest retrieved from reference TRBV9 and TRBJ1-5, is DSGVTQTPKHLITATGQRVTLRCSPRSGDLSVYWYQQSLDQGLQFLIQYYNGEERAKGNILERFSAQQFPDLHSELNLSSLELGDSALYFCASSVDGDQPQHFGDGTRLSIL.

J is TRBJ2-2 and V is TRBV10-3; TRBD2 is a possible D gene (6 bases). The V end lost 3 bases, the J end lost 5 bases, and 10 bases lay between the germline ends. This CDR3 contains 14 residues. Germline CDR1 reads ENHRY; CDR2 reads SYGVKD. CDR3: CAISDRGRTGELFF. DNA for the CDR3: TGTGCCATCAGTGATCGAGGGAGGACCGGGGAGCTGTTTTTT.

The chain links TRBV19 to TRBJ1-2, with TRBD1 as a possible D gene (5 bases). The CDR3 length is 14 residues. The germline CDR1 and CDR2 sequences are LNHDA and SQIVND (reference sequence). V gave up 4 bases and J gave up 4 bases, with 13 bases separating them. The CDR3 loop reads CASSKGEDIYGYTF. CDR3 coding DNA: TGTGCCAGTAGTAAAGGGGAAGATATCTATGGCTACACCTTC.

This sequence joins TRBV12-5 and TRBJ1-2, with D possibly matching TRBD1 (5 bases). V gave up 5 bases and J gave up 5 bases, with 18 bases separating them. CDR3 length: 15 residues. Germline V gene sequence: CDR1 LGHNT, CDR2 FRNRAP. DNA for the CDR3: TGTGCTAGTGGTCAGGACACCTCGGGGGGGTATGGCTACACCTTC. The encoded protein is CASGQDTSGGYGYTF.

This clonotype turned up a few times. This chain's CDR3 is CASSSPGNNQPQHF. CDR3 sequence (DNA): TGTGCCAGCAGTTCACCAGGGAACAATCAGCCCCAGCATTTT. V gene TRBV28 combines with J gene TRBJ1-5, with D perhaps TRBD1 (5 bases). V lost 4 bases, J lost 3 bases, and 10 bases lay in between. The CDR3 extends over 14 amino acids. Germline V gene lookup returns CDR1 MDHEN and CDR2 SYDVKM.

The rearrangement links TRBV6-1 to TRBJ2-3; D unresolved. The CDR3 loop spans 13 amino acids. Germline CDR1 MNHNS, CDR2 SASEGT. With 3 bases removed from V and 3 bases from J, the gap between germline ends came to 7 bases. The CDR3 loop is CASSETVTDTQYF. In nucleotides, the CDR3 is TGTGCCAGCAGTGAGACTGTAACAGATACGCAGTATTTT.

This chain connects TRBV10-3 to TRBJ2-7, with 7 bases fitting TRBD1. The germline V gene encodes CDR1 ENHRY and CDR2 SYGVKD. V lost 4 bases, J lost 1 base, and 4 bases stayed unmatched. The CDR3 runs to 14 residues. In nucleotides, the CDR3 is TGTGCCATCAGTGTCAACAGGGGATCCTACGAGCAGTACTTC. Amino acids: CAISVNRGSYEQYF.

This clonotype was recorded at least ten times. The chain recombines TRBV7-3 with TRBJ2-3, with a weak D call TRBD1 (6 bases). The CDR3 is 14 residues long. V was cut by 6 bases and J by 2 bases, with 12 bases left in between. Looked up from germline, CDR1 is SGHTA and CDR2 is FQGTGA. The CDR3 bases are TGTGCCAGCAGTGGACAGACTAACACAGATACGCAGTATTTT. Amino acid sequence: CASSGQTNTDTQYF.

The table lists this clonotype with many counts. This sequence joins TRBV7-9 and TRBJ2-3, with 11 bases fitting TRBD1. The CDR3 has 16 residues. Trimming took 6 bases from V and 0 from J; bases not matched to a gene: 5. Germline V gene sequence: CDR1 SEHNR, CDR2 FQNEAQ (reference sequence). The chain's CDR3 is CASRRTGGQSTDTQYF. The CDR3 DNA follows: TGTGCCAGCAGGCGGACAGGGGGCCAAAGCACAGATACGCAGTATTTT. The variable domain in full, with the rest retrieved from reference TRBV7-9 and TRBJ2-3, is DTGVSQNPRHKITKRGQNVTFRCDPISEHNRLYWYRQTLGQGPEFLTYFQNEAQLEKSRLLSDRFSAERPKGSFSTLEIQRTEQGDSAMYLCASRRTGGQSTDTQYFGPGTRLTVL.

This clonotype appeared many times. The chain uses TRBV5-6 and TRBJ1-5; possibly TRBD1 for D (5 bases). The germline CDR1 and CDR2 sequences are SGHDT and YYEEEE. V was pared by 2 bases and J by 0 bases, with 12 bases between. The CDR3 covers 16 residues. The CDR3 loop reads CASSLVGGNSNQPQHF. CDR3 nucleotides: TGTGCCAGCAGCTTAGTCGGGGGTAATAGCAATCAGCCCCAGCATTTT. The variable domain in full, with the rest retrieved from reference TRBV5-6 and TRBJ1-5, is DAGVTQSPTHLIKTRGQQVTLRCSPKSGHDTVSWYQQALGQGPQFIFQYYEEEERQRGNFPDRFSGHQFPNYSSELNVNALLLGDSALYLCASSLVGGNSNQPQHFGDGTRLSIL.

The table lists this clonotype with a few counts. The chain links TRBV7-9 to TRBJ1-5, with a tentative D call TRBD1 (5 bases). Looked up from germline, CDR1 is SEHNR and CDR2 is FQNEAQ (reference sequence). Trimming left V 1 base short and J 4 bases short, with 11 bases between. CDR3 length: 15 residues. The CDR3 region is CASSLGDGKNQPQHF. The CDR3 DNA reads as TGTGCCAGCAGCTTAGGGGACGGAAAAAATCAGCCCCAGCATTTT.

This clonotype was detected many times. The chain couples TRBV5-1 to TRBJ1-1; D is possibly TRBD1 (6 bases). Trimming shortened V by 4 bases and J by 5 bases, and 12 bases separated the two germline ends. The CDR3 is 13 residues long. Germline CDR1 and CDR2: SGHRS and YFSETQ. CDR3 DNA sequence: TGCGCCAGCAGCGAACAGGGTCTAACTGAAGCTTTCTTT. Translated: CASSEQGLTEAFF.